The next 16 T cell receptor beta chains were all read from a single sample in a study of T cell responses to AZD1222 COVID-19 vaccine. Repertoires were generated with immunoSEQ multiplex PCR, while TCRdb's copy carries only in-frame clones and drops some. Among approximately 110,000 clones listed, 92% were seen once. The sequencing used peripheral blood, collected on day 0 of AZD1222 vaccination. The receptor set was obtained from an adult in good health.

The CDR3 region has the DNA TGTGCCAGCAGCCCGCCTTGGGGGGGAGGCTCTGGAAACACCATATATTTT. Protein product: CASSPPWGGGSGNTIYF. The V call is TRBV5-6, the J call TRBJ1-3; D is possibly TRBD1 (5 bases). This CDR3 contains 17 residues. Trimming took 4 bases from V and 0 from J, leaving 17 bases between them. Germline lookup yields CDR1 SGHDT and CDR2 YYEEEE.

V and J are TRBV4-2 and TRBJ2-5; maybe TRBD2 (7 bases). V was cut by 4 bases and J by 4 bases, with 13 bases left in between. CDR3 size: 14 residues. From germline, CDR1 is LGHNA and CDR2 YNFKEQ. The CDR3 sequence is CASSPAGAGETQYF. The DNA for the CDR3 is TGTGCCAGCAGCCCCGCGGGGGCAGGAGAGACCCAGTACTTC.

The chain links TRBV5-1 to TRBJ2-5; D assignment may be TRBD1 or TRBD2 (5 bases each). The CDR3 contains 13 residues. With 3 bases removed from V and 5 bases from J, the gap between germline ends came to 11 bases. Per germline, CDR1 SGHRS and CDR2 YFSETQ. The CDR3 region is CASSSGTGETQYF. The DNA for the CDR3 is TGCGCCAGCAGCTCCGGGACGGGGGAGACCCAGTACTTC.

CDR3 DNA sequence: TGTGCCAGCAGCTTACGAGCGGTTGGGGAAGCTTTCTTT. It translates to CASSLRAVGEAFF. The V gene is TRBV7-8, the J gene TRBJ1-1; D is ambiguous. The germline gives CDR1 SGHVS, CDR2 FQNEAQ. This CDR3 contains 13 residues. Trimming took 2 bases from V and 8 from J, leaving 12 bases between them. The full variable domain, completed using reference TRBV7-8 and TRBJ1-1, is GAGVSQSPRYKVAKRGQDVALRCDPISGHVSLFWYQQALGQGPEFLTYFQNEAQLDKSGLPSDRFFAERPEGSVSTLKIQRTQQEDSAVYLCASSLRAVGEAFFGQGTRLTVV.

J is TRBJ2-1 and V is TRBV7-9, with 12 bases identical to TRBD2. V shed 7 bases and J 7 bases; nucleotides not matched to a gene: 17. This CDR3 comprises 18 residues. Germline CDR1 is SEHNR and CDR2 is FQNEAQ (reference sequence). The CDR3 spells CASTLPPRLAGVRNEQFF. Here the CDR3 DNA reads TGTGCCAGCACCCTTCCCCCGCGACTAGCGGGAGTTCGGAATGAGCAGTTCTTC.

The V and J genes are TRBV3-1 (or the pseudogene TRBV3-2) and TRBJ2-7, with 11 bases that match TRBD2. CDR1 is LGHDT and CDR2 is YNNKEL in the germline V gene (reference sequence). This CDR3 contains 15 residues. V shed 6 bases, J shed 2 bases, and the junction held 6 bases outside the gene matches. CDR3 amino acids: CASRGSGGGPYEQYF. The CDR3 DNA follows: TGTGCCAGCAGGGGTAGCGGGGGGGGACCCTACGAGCAGTACTTC.

V is TRBV5-8 and J is TRBJ2-5, with D tentatively TRBD2 (6 bases). This CDR3 comprises 20 residues. CDR1 and CDR2 (germline): SGHTS, YDEGEE. The V end was cut by 0 bases, the J end by 0 bases, with 24 bases between. The CDR3 region has the DNA TGTGCCAGCAGCTTGGCAGGTGTCTTCAGTAGCGGAACGTACCAAGAGACCCAGTACTTC. Translation gives CASSLAGVFSSGTYQETQYF.

This chain connects TRBV5-1 to TRBJ2-3, with 14 bases that match TRBD2. V lost 3 bases to trimming and J lost 6 bases; unmatched junction nucleotides: 3. Germline V gives CDR1 SGHRS, CDR2 YFSETQ. This CDR3 comprises 15 residues. The CDR3 DNA is TGCGCCAGCAGCTACAGGACTAGCGGGGGGGATACGCAGTATTTT. Residues: CASSYRTSGGDTQYF. The full variable domain, with the rest looked up from reference TRBV5-1 and TRBJ2-3, is KAGVTQTPRYLIKTRGQQVTLSCSPISGHRSVSWYQQTPGQGLQFLFEYFSETQRNKGNFPGRFSGRQFSNSRSEMNVSTLELGDSALYLCASSYRTSGGDTQYFGPGTRLTVL.

The V call is TRBV6-5, the J call TRBJ1-5; perhaps TRBD1 as D (6 bases). Trimming stripped 6 bases from V and 4 bases from J, with 10 bases between. The CDR3 sequence is 13 residues long. Germline CDR1 reads MNHEY; CDR2 reads SVGAGI. The CDR3 region has the DNA TGTGCCAGCAGCTGGGACATTAATCAGCCCCAGCATTTT. Its translation: CASSWDINQPQHF.

This clone appeared a single time. The gene calls are TRBV19 and TRBJ1-4; no firm D call. V was trimmed by 3 bases and J by 7 bases, leaving 9 bases between them. The CDR3 spans 13 residues. Per the germline V gene, CDR1 is LNHDA and CDR2 is SQIVND (reference sequence). This CDR3 reads CASSIDLLEKLFF. CDR3 sequence (DNA): TGTGCCAGTAGTATCGATCTACTTGAAAAACTGTTTTTT.

The chain uses TRBV6-2 or TRBV6-3 and TRBJ2-3; TRBD2 might be the D (5 bases). The CDR3 is 14 residues long. Germline V gene lookup returns CDR1 MNHEY and CDR2 SVGEGT. V was shortened by 2 bases and J by 6 bases, with 12 bases between the two germline ends. In DNA, the CDR3 is TGTGCCAGCAGTTACGTCCTAATAGCGGATACGCAGTATTTT. As protein: CASSYVLIADTQYF.

V and J are TRBV29-1 and TRBJ2-4; 10 bases map to TRBD1. The germline gives CDR1 SQVTM, CDR2 ANQGSEA. CDR3 size: 13 residues. V shed 3 bases, J shed 7 bases, and the junction held 3 bases outside the gene matches. The CDR3 reads CSVEGTGVNIQYF. The DNA of the CDR3 is TGCAGCGTTGAGGGGACAGGGGTTAACATTCAGTACTTC. The full variable domain, its missing parts supplied by reference TRBV29-1 and TRBJ2-4, is SAVISQKPSRDICQRGTSLTIQCQVDSQVTMMFWYRQQPGQSLTLIATANQGSEATYESGFVIDKFPISRPNLTFSTLTVSNMSPEDSSIYLCSVEGTGVNIQYFGAGTRLSVL.

The chain carries TRBV5-6 and TRBJ2-5; no definite D call. This CDR3 has 11 amino acids. The V end was cut by 3 bases, the J end by 1 base, with 1 base between. The V gene's germline CDR1 is SGHDT and CDR2 YYEEEE. Here the CDR3 reads CASSSQETQYF. In nucleotides, the CDR3 is TGTGCCAGCAGCTCCCAAGAGACCCAGTACTTC.

V and J are TRBV18 and TRBJ2-6, with no clear D. Trimming took off 3 bases at V and 0 bases at J, with 0 bases between the two ends. This CDR3 has 13 residues. CDR1 is KGHSH, CDR2 LQKENI, per germline. DNA for the CDR3: TGTGCCAGCTCACCCTCTGGGGCCAACGTCCTGACTTTC. It specifies CASSPSGANVLTF. The whole variable domain, filled in from reference TRBV18 and TRBJ2-6, reads NAGVMQNPRHLVRRRGQEARLRCSPMKGHSHVYWYRQLPEEGLKFMVYLQKENIIDESGMPKERFSAEFPKEGPSILRIQQVVRGDSAAYFCASSPSGANVLTFGAGSRLTVL.

The V call is TRBV24-1, the J call TRBJ2-3; no clear D. This CDR3 has 14 residues. The germline gives CDR1 KGHDR, CDR2 SFDVKD. The V gene lost 2 bases and the J gene lost 4 bases, with 9 bases spanning the gap. The CDR3 sequence is CATSDSRSADTQYF. CDR3 bases: TGTGCCACCAGTGATTCAAGGAGTGCAGATACGCAGTATTTT.

The chain carries TRBV6-1 and TRBJ1-5; TRBD1 matches at 7 bases. CDR1 MNHNS and CDR2 SASEGT come from the germline V gene. J gave up 5 bases and V 3 bases, and 10 bases lay outside the gene matches. CDR3 length: 16 residues. The CDR3 loop is CASSDLPTGADQPQHF. CDR3 coding DNA: TGTGCCAGCAGTGACCTCCCAACAGGGGCGGATCAGCCCCAGCATTTT.